The clone carrying this TCR beta chain has more than one count but fewer than ten. Its antigen is not identified. The table came from immunoSEQ multiplex PCR; TCRdb's copy has only in-frame clones and leaves some out. The table shows roughly 30,000 clones, with more than 65% occurring only once. The CDR3 loop spans 15 amino acids. CDR1 LNHDA and CDR2 SQIVND come from the germline V gene (reference sequence). V was clipped by 3 bases and J by 0 bases, with 9 bases between them. This entry belongs to a study of STAT5B mutations in CD4+ large granular lymphocyte leukemia. Study-wide points: Without putative leukemic clones, patient CD4-sorted repertoires remained more clonal than healthy CD4+ repertoires. The CD4+ versus CD8+ T-LGLL clonality difference may reflect limited sample size.

The clonotype was recovered from a human donor in good health. The gene calls are TRBV19 and TRBJ2-1; D remains ambiguous. The sequencing sample was made of CD4+ T cells from blood buffy coats. CDR3 residues: CASSITVSSYNEQFF. In DNA form, the CDR3 reads TGTGCCAGTAGTATTACGGTTAGCTCCTACAATGAGCAGTTCTTC.